Shown below are 15 T cell receptor beta chains from a single sample sequenced in a study of beta chain features in type 1 diabetes (dated by TCRdb to the late 2010s). The library was obtained by the immunoSEQ multiplex PCR assay. The entire isolated RNA was reverse transcribed using the High Capacity cDNA Reverse Transcription Kit, and thus expressed TCRB transcripts were sequenced. The table comes from immuneACCESS by way of TCRdb, which keeps in-frame sequences with V and J called. Part of the clones is missing from these tables; in studies checked, under half for an unresolved V gene and the rest for unknown reasons. This sample lists about 320,000 clones; around 13% were detected once. The ten largest clonotypes hold roughly 7% of the sample. The sample taken for sequencing was central memory CD4+ T cells from blood. These receptors were collected from a man aged 25-45 years in good health.

This clone was counted only a few times. This rearrangement joins TRBV4-1 to TRBJ1-2; D might be TRBD1 (5 bases). Looked up from germline, CDR1 is MGHRA and CDR2 is YSYEKL. V lost 2 bases to trimming and J lost 1 base, with 11 bases between them. The CDR3 is 15 residues long. As DNA, the CDR3 is TGCGCCAGCAGCCAATCGGCAGGGTATAACTATGGCTACACCTTC. It encodes CASSQSAGYNYGYTF.

This clone was seen only a few times. The chain is built from TRBV5-4 and TRBJ1-4, with no clear D. CDR1 and CDR2 (germline): SGHNT, YYREEE (reference sequence). This CDR3 is 15 amino acids long. The germline V and J ends were trimmed by 0 bases and 0 bases, with 6 bases remaining between them. The CDR3 loop is CASSLDSATNEKLFF. For the CDR3, the DNA is TGTGCCAGCAGCTTGGACAGTGCAACTAATGAAAAACTGTTTTTT.

The V gene is TRBV6-5, the J gene TRBJ2-1, with D possibly being TRBD1 or TRBD2 (5 bases each). Germline lookup yields CDR1 MNHEY and CDR2 SVGAGI. CDR3 size: 14 residues. The V end lost 2 bases, the J end lost 6 bases, and 11 bases lay between the germline ends. This chain's CDR3 is CASSYLQAGNEQFF. Here the CDR3 DNA reads TGTGCCAGCAGTTACCTACAGGCGGGCAATGAGCAGTTCTTC.

This clone has just a few counts. The V and J genes are TRBV7-9 and TRBJ2-2; D might be TRBD1 (6 bases). Trimming shortened V by 1 base and J by 4 bases, and 13 bases separated the two germline ends. Germline CDR1 and CDR2: SEHNR and FQNEAQ (reference sequence). The CDR3 contains 16 residues. CDR3 sequence: CASSLVQGWGTGELFF. The CDR3 DNA reads TGTGCCAGCAGCTTAGTCCAGGGGTGGGGCACCGGGGAGCTGTTTTTT.

V and J are TRBV11-3 and TRBJ1-5, with 8 bases matching TRBD1. In germline, CDR1 is SGHNT, CDR2 YENEEA. This CDR3 contains 14 residues. V dropped 3 bases and J dropped 4; count of bases not matched to a gene: 2. The CDR3 spells CASSFGQGNQPQHF. DNA of the CDR3: TGTGCCAGCAGCTTCGGACAGGGTAATCAGCCCCAGCATTTT.

This clone has more than one count but fewer than ten. This chain connects TRBV6-5 to TRBJ1-2; no clear D. V was shortened by 4 bases and J by 6 bases, with 3 bases between the two germline ends. Germline CDR1 is MNHEY and CDR2 is SVGAGI. CDR3 length equals 10 residues. CDR3: CASSSDGYTF. CDR3 coding DNA: TGTGCCAGCAGTTCCGATGGCTACACCTTC.

The chain has TRBV6-5 and TRBJ1-2, with D tentatively TRBD1 (5 bases). Looked up from germline, CDR1 is MNHEY and CDR2 is SVGAGI. This CDR3 is 13 amino acids long. V lost 5 bases and J lost 4, with 11 bases in between. CDR3 protein: CASSETGAYGYTF. The CDR3 region has the DNA TGTGCCAGCAGTGAAACAGGAGCCTATGGCTACACCTTC.

This clone has just a few counts. The chain is built from TRBV6-1 and TRBJ2-1; no clear D gene. V lost 2 bases and J lost 6, with 17 bases in between. Per the germline V gene, CDR1 is MNHNS and CDR2 is SASEGT. The CDR3 runs to 16 residues. CDR3 residues: CASSEKVGILFNEQFF. CDR3 sequence (DNA): TGTGCCAGCAGTGAAAAAGTGGGGATACTTTTCAATGAGCAGTTCTTC.

This clone was found a few times. The chain has TRBV11-2 and TRBJ2-7, with 9 bases aligning to TRBD2. The CDR3 covers 15 residues. Unmatched junction bases numbered 9, after V lost 3 bases and J lost 6 bases. Germline-derived CDR1 and CDR2 are SGHAT and FQNNGV. The CDR3 loop is CASSFSGSAISEQYV. The DNA for the CDR3 is TGTGCCAGCAGCTTTAGCGGGAGCGCCATATCCGAGCAGTACGTC.

The J gene is TRBJ1-1, the V gene TRBV7-3; D unclear. This CDR3 has 14 residues. V lost 1 base to trimming and J lost 3 bases, with 9 bases between them. CDR1 and CDR2 from the germline V gene are SGHTA and FQGTGA. The CDR3 sequence: CASSLKGTDTEAFF. CDR3 sequence (DNA): TGTGCCAGCAGCTTAAAGGGAACGGACACTGAAGCTTTCTTT. The entire variable domain, with the rest obtained from reference TRBV7-3 and TRBJ1-1, is as follows: GAGVSQTPSNKVTEKGKYVELRCDPISGHTALYWYRQSLGQGPEFLIYFQGTGAADDSGLPNDRFFAVRPEGSVSTLKIQRTERGDSAVYLCASSLKGTDTEAFFGQGTRLTVV.

Written as DNA, the CDR3 is TGTGCCAGCAGCCCAAGGAATTTCGACACTGAAGCTTTCTTT. This encodes CASSPRNFDTEAFF. The chain combines TRBV5-6 with TRBJ1-1; no definite D call. The germline gives CDR1 SGHDT, CDR2 YYEEEE. The V gene lost 4 bases and the J gene lost 3 bases, with 13 bases spanning the gap. This CDR3 is 14 amino acids long.

This sequence joins TRBV5-4 and TRBJ2-1, with 7 nucleotides matching TRBD2. Trimming removed 2 bases from V and 5 bases from J; junction bases left unmatched: 4. This CDR3 is 14 amino acids long. CDR1 is SGHNT, CDR2 YYREEE, per germline (reference sequence). The CDR3 here is CASSLSSGHNEQFF. The CDR3 DNA follows: TGTGCCAGCAGCTTATCTAGCGGCCACAATGAGCAGTTCTTC.

This clone showed up just a few times. The chain combines TRBV30 with TRBJ1-4; TRBD1 might be the D (6 bases). Germline V gene sequence: CDR1 GTSNPN, CDR2 SVGIG (reference sequence). The length of the CDR3 is 14 residues. The V end lost 5 bases, the J end lost 7 bases, and 17 bases lay between the germline ends. CDR3 nucleotides: TGTGCCTGGGGACGCCGGCTCAGGGGTGAAAAACTGTTTTTT. This gives the protein CAWGRRLRGEKLFF.

In its sample, this clone was seen a few times. V usage is TRBV25-1 and J usage is TRBJ2-5; tentatively, D is TRBD1 or TRBD2 (6 bases each). This CDR3 has 14 residues. Trimming cost V 4 bases and J 2 bases, with 11 bases left between them. The germline V gene encodes CDR1 MGHDK and CDR2 SYGVNS. The CDR3 coding sequence is TGTGCCAGCAGTGTTCCGGGGGCGCAAGAGACCCAGTACTTC. Its protein is CASSVPGAQETQYF.

In its sample, this clone was seen a few times. This sequence joins TRBV20-1 and TRBJ1-1; D gene uncertain. The CDR3 runs 10 residues. CDR1 is DFQATT and CDR2 is SNEGSKA in the germline V gene (reference sequence). V was cut by 2 bases and J by 8 bases, with 6 bases left in between. This CDR3 reads CSARSEEAFF. CDR3 nucleotides: TGCAGTGCTAGATCTGAGGAAGCTTTCTTT.